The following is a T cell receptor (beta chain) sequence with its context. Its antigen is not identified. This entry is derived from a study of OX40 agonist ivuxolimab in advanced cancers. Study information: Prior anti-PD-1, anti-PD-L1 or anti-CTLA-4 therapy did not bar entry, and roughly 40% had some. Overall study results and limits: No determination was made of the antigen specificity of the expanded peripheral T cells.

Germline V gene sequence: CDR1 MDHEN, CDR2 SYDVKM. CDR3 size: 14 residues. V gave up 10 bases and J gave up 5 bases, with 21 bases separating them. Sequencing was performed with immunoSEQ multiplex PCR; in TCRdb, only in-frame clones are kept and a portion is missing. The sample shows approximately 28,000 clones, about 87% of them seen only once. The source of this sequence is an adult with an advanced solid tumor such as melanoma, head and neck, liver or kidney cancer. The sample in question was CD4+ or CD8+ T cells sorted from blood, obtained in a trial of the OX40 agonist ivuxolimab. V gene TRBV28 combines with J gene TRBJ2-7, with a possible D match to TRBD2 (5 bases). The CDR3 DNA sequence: TGTGCCACCAGATCCCGGACTTTGGAAGACGAGCAGTACTTC. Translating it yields CATRSRTLEDEQYF.